The rows below give T cell receptor beta chains drawn from one sample of a study of cytomegalovirus exposure and HLA in healthy donors. Data came from immunoSEQ multiplex PCR; TCRdb stores just in-frame clones and leaves some out. The sample holds approximately 97,000 clones; roughly four fifths are singletons and the top ten take under 5.5%. The sequenced material came from PBMCs. The receptor source for this set is a man in his forties or fifties in good health and CMV-seropositive. CDR3s include the opening cysteine and the closing phenylalanine or tryptophan. A D gene is named only where the DNA matches it firmly. The size of a clone is reported for some rows only, either as once, few or many, or as a class for expanded clones.

D gene: NA
clone size: NA
V gene: TRBV5-6
J gene: TRBJ1-1
CDR3 protein: CASSWGVAPEAFF
CDR3 DNA: TGTGCCAGCAGCTGGGGGGTTGCCCCTGAAGCTTTCTTT

D gene: NA
clone size: NA
V gene: TRBV23-1
J gene: TRBJ2-7
CDR3 protein: CASSRGQRRRRWSYEQYF
CDR3 DNA: TGCGCCAGCAGCCGAGGACAGCGGCGGCGTAGGTGGTCCTACGAGCAGTACTTC

D gene: NA
clone size: NA
V gene: TRBV27
J gene: TRBJ2-7
CDR3 protein: CASSFGTRGEQYF
CDR3 DNA: TGTGCCAGCAGTTTTGGAACTAGAGGCGAGCAGTACTTC

D gene: NA
clone size: NA
V gene: TRBV27
J gene: TRBJ2-3
CDR3 protein: CATGGPGTQYF
CDR3 DNA: TGTGCCACCGGAGGTCCTGGTACGCAGTATTTT

D gene: TRBD1
clone size: NA
V gene: TRBV7-6
J gene: TRBJ2-7
CDR3 protein: CASSLEQGAYEQYF
CDR3 DNA: TGTGCCAGCAGCTTAGAACAGGGGGCCTACGAGCAGTACTTC

D gene: TRBD1
clone size: NA
V gene: TRBV7-9
J gene: TRBJ2-2
CDR3 protein: CASSLLTGGPGELFF
CDR3 DNA: TGTGCCAGCAGCTTATTGACAGGGGGCCCCGGGGAGCTGTTTTTT

D gene: TRBD2
clone size: NA
V gene: TRBV5-1
J gene: TRBJ2-5
CDR3 protein: CASSPRLAGETQYF
CDR3 DNA: TGCGCCAGCAGCCCGAGACTAGCGGGAGAGACCCAGTACTTC

D gene: TRBD2
clone size: NA
V gene: TRBV5-1
J gene: TRBJ2-3
CDR3 protein: CASSFPGLALNTQYF
CDR3 DNA: TGCGCCAGCAGCTTCCCGGGACTAGCTCTTAATACGCAGTATTTT

D gene: NA
clone size: NA
V gene: TRBV7-9
J gene: TRBJ1-1
CDR3 protein: CASSFFTGRLVTEAFF
CDR3 DNA: TGTGCCAGCAGCTTTTTTACAGGGAGATTGGTCACTGAAGCTTTCTTT

D gene: TRBD2
clone size: NA
V gene: TRBV10-1
J gene: TRBJ2-3
CDR3 protein: CASSDAGGVDTQYF
CDR3 DNA: TGCGCCAGCAGTGACGCGGGAGGGGTCGATACGCAGTATTTT

D gene: NA
clone size: NA
V gene: TRBV6-1
J gene: TRBJ1-4
CDR3 protein: CASSTRVSEKLFF
CDR3 DNA: TGTGCCAGCAGTACGCGTGTGAGTGAAAAACTGTTTTTT

D gene: NA
clone size: few
V gene: TRBV5-4
J gene: TRBJ1-1
CDR3 protein: CASSSDRWNTEAFF
CDR3 DNA: TGTGCCAGCAGCTCCGACAGATGGAACACTGAAGCTTTCTTT